This TCR beta chain was found in a study of response to subunit inactivated influenza vaccine. Study-wide findings and caveats: Researchers suggested that each seasonal influenza vaccination recruits few new T cells.

Per germline, CDR1 LGHNA and CDR2 YSLEER. V shed 4 bases and J 7 bases; nucleotides not matched to a gene: 10. This CDR3 comprises 16 residues. TCRdb passed the RT-PCR reads through MiXCR, listing each CDR3 protein once. The profile shows about 530,000 distinct CDR3 sequences, over 10% of them singletons. This clonotype came up many times. Its antigen is as yet unknown. This receptor was identified in a man aged 50-60 years who received an inactivated influenza vaccine. The gene calls are TRBV4-3 and TRBJ2-1; 10 bases match TRBD2. Sequenced here: PBMCs from blood, sampled about 6 weeks after vaccination. The CDR3 region has the DNA TGCGCCAGCAGCCGCGATCTAGCGGGAGAAGGGAATGAGCAGTTCTTC. This translates into CASSRDLAGEGNEQFF.